What follows are 17 T cell receptor beta chains derived from one specimen sequenced in a study of T cells in Graves' hyperthyroidism and ophthalmopathy. Amplification targeted TCR beta CDR3 regions from RNA transcripts. The HTBI primer set was used in a first-round RT-PCR of the TCR CDR3. TCRdb redid the calling of the multiplex PCR reads with MiXCR, one entry per CDR3 protein. The sample contains a few hundred thousand distinct CDR3 sequences, about 20% of which appear only once. The material sequenced was blood. Receptor source: a woman between 50 and 59 years old with Graves' hyperthyroidism.

V usage is TRBV6-1 and J usage is TRBJ1-1, with D uncertain. The V gene's germline CDR1 is MNHNS and CDR2 SASEGT. The CDR3 consists of 16 residues. V lost 6 bases and J 0 bases, leaving 17 bases between the germline ends. The CDR3 reads CASSDNSGGMNTEAFF. In nucleotides, the CDR3 is TGTGCCAGCAGCGACAACAGCGGCGGCATGAACACTGAAGCTTTCTTT.

The V gene is TRBV6-1, the J gene TRBJ2-3; no clear D. Germline loops: CDR1 MNHNS, CDR2 SASEGT. The CDR3 loop spans 13 amino acids. V was clipped by 6 bases and J by 0 bases, with 7 bases between them. The CDR3 DNA is TGTGCCAGCAGGGGGTTTAGCACAGATACGCAGTATTTT. Encoded protein: CASRGFSTDTQYF.

This clonotype showed up just a few times. This chain connects TRBV12-5 to TRBJ1-6; 11 bases are shared with TRBD1. The germline CDR1 and CDR2 sequences are LGHNT and FRNRAP. The CDR3 is made up of 16 amino acids. V shed 1 base, J shed 8 bases, and the junction held 4 bases outside the gene matches. The CDR3 DNA reads as TGTGCTAGTGGTTTGGCCGGACAGGGGGCTTATTCACCCCTCCACTTT. This encodes CASGLAGQGAYSPLHF.

This clonotype occurred many times. V usage is TRBV2 and J usage is TRBJ2-5; no definite D call. CDR1 is SNHLY and CDR2 is FYNNEI in the germline V gene. The CDR3 is made up of 14 amino acids. The V and J ends lost 1 base and 6 bases respectively, with 12 bases between them. The CDR3 reads CASSEGQRAQTQYF. DNA of the CDR3: TGTGCCAGCAGTGAAGGGCAGAGAGCACAGACCCAGTACTTC.

In this sample, this clonotype turned up many times. This chain connects TRBV5-1 to TRBJ1-5; D uncertain. Germline loops: CDR1 SGHRS, CDR2 YFSETQ. This CDR3 region has 14 residues. V lost 5 bases and J 2 bases, leaving 11 bases between the germline ends. CDR3 coding DNA: TGCGCCAGCAGTCACGGGGAGGGCAATCAGCCCCAGCATTTT. Protein sequence: CASSHGEGNQPQHF. Combining the CDR3 with reference TRBV5-1 and TRBJ1-5 gives the whole variable domain KAGVTQTPRYLIKTRGQQVTLSCSPISGHRSVSWYQQTPGQGLQFLFEYFSETQRNKGNFPGRFSGRQFSNSRSEMNVSTLELGDSALYLCASSHGEGNQPQHFGDGTRLSIL.

The J gene is TRBJ2-1, the V gene TRBV18; TRBD2 aligns across 9 bases. J was trimmed by 8 bases and V by 3 bases; bases with no gene match: 8. This CDR3 contains 15 residues. Germline V lookup: CDR1 KGHSH, CDR2 LQKENI. CDR3 amino acids: CASSPSLAGRDEQFF. The CDR3 nucleotides are TGTGCCAGCTCACCGTCCCTAGCGGGACGGGATGAGCAGTTCTTC. Supplemented by reference TRBV18 and TRBJ2-1, the full variable domain reads NAGVMQNPRHLVRRRGQEARLRCSPMKGHSHVYWYRQLPEEGLKFMVYLQKENIIDESGMPKERFSAEFPKEGPSILRIQQVVRGDSAAYFCASSPSLAGRDEQFFGPGTRLTVL.

The CDR3 sequence: CASSIGTVDEKLFF. In DNA form, the CDR3 reads TGTGCCAGTAGTATCGGGACAGTGGATGAAAAACTGTTTTTT. The chain joins TRBV19 to TRBJ1-4; TRBD1 agrees at 7 bases. Per germline, CDR1 LNHDA and CDR2 SQIVND (reference sequence). Germline trimming cut 3 bases from V and 6 bases from J; bases unmatched to any gene: 4. CDR3 length: 14 residues.

A note on this clonotype: Just one base apart from a much larger clone, this may be a read error. V gene TRBV5-6 combines with J gene TRBJ2-1; tentative D call: TRBD1 (5 bases). Germline CDR1 is SGHDT and CDR2 is YYEEEE. CDR3 length: 15 amino acids. The V and J ends lost 1 base and 9 bases respectively, with 17 bases between them. For the CDR3, the DNA is TGTGCCAGCAGCTTGTGGGGCCAAGGGGCCATTGAGCAGTTCTTC. It specifies CASSLWGQGAIEQFF.

The rearrangement joins TRBV20-1 to TRBJ2-1; the match to TRBD2 covers 9 bases. The V gene's germline CDR1 is DFQATT and CDR2 SNEGSKA (reference sequence). V shed 6 bases and J 8 bases; nucleotides not matched to a gene: 17. There are 16 residues in the CDR3. The CDR3 coding sequence is TGCAGTGCGTCCGGGACTAGCAAGTGGACGTTCGATGAGCAGTTCTTC. Translating it yields CSASGTSKWTFDEQFF.

This clonotype was counted only a few times. The chain combines TRBV7-3 with TRBJ2-5; perhaps TRBD1 as D (5 bases). With 5 bases removed from V and 5 bases from J, the gap between germline ends came to 18 bases. The CDR3 is 15 amino acids. Germline V gene lookup returns CDR1 SGHTA and CDR2 FQGTGA. The CDR3 DNA follows: TGTGCCAGCAGCCCTCAGGGCTACCGCACCGAGACCCAGTACTTC. Its translation: CASSPQGYRTETQYF.

This clonotype was recorded at least ten times. This rearrangement joins TRBV3-1 to TRBJ1-2, with 10 bases aligning to TRBD1. Unmatched junction bases numbered 14, after V lost 5 bases and J lost 8 bases. The CDR3 spans 16 residues. Looked up from germline, CDR1 is LGHDT and CDR2 is YNNKEL (reference sequence). The CDR3 is CASSGDSGTGDRGYTF. As DNA, the CDR3 is TGTGCCAGCAGCGGGGATTCCGGGACAGGGGACCGCGGCTACACCTTC. Supplemented by reference TRBV3-1 and TRBJ1-2, the full variable domain reads DTAVSQTPKYLVTQMGNDKSIKCEQNLGHDTMYWYKQDSKKFLKIMFSYNNKELIINETVPNRFSPKSPDKAHLNLHINSLELGDSAVYFCASSGDSGTGDRGYTFGSGTRLTVV.

At least ten counts were recorded for this clonotype. In DNA form, the CDR3 reads TGTGCCAGCAGTGAACAGGCCCCCTCCGCAGGGTGGGGGTTGACCCAGTACTTC. It translates to CASSEQAPSAGWGLTQYF. V and J are TRBV2 and TRBJ2-5; either TRBD1 or TRBD2 may fit D (5 bases each). The V gene lost 2 bases and the J gene lost 7 bases, with 26 bases spanning the gap. The CDR3 sequence is 18 residues long. CDR1 and CDR2 from the germline V gene are SNHLY and FYNNEI.

This clonotype was observed at least ten times. This chain links TRBV2 with TRBJ2-1; tentatively, D is TRBD1 (6 bases). The germline V and J ends were trimmed by 7 bases and 0 bases, with 10 bases remaining between them. Germline CDR1 SNHLY, CDR2 FYNNEI. The CDR3 totals 14 residues. The CDR3 coding sequence is TGTGCCAGCACGAGGACAGCCTCCTACAATGAGCAGTTCTTC. As protein: CASTRTASYNEQFF.

The chain joins TRBV12-3 or TRBV12-4 to TRBJ1-4, with 10 nucleotides matching TRBD1. Trimming removed 6 bases from V and 6 bases from J; junction bases left unmatched: 4. The CDR3 runs 14 residues. The DNA for the CDR3 is TGTGCCAGCAGACCCGGGACAGGGGATGAAAAACTGTTTTTT. Translated, it gives CASRPGTGDEKLFF.

About this clonotype itself: A much larger clone sits a single nucleotide away, making a read error possible. The rearrangement uses TRBV6-1 and TRBJ2-7; 8 nucleotides line up with TRBD1. The J call is doubtful: the DNA matches TRBJ2-1 better. The CDR3 covers 14 residues. CDR1 and CDR2 (germline): MNHNS, SASEGT. The CDR3 spells CASTNGQGTYEQFF. Written as DNA, the CDR3 is TGTGCCAGCACGAACGGACAGGGAACCTACGAGCAGTTCTTC.

The V gene is TRBV20-1, the J gene TRBJ1-5; no clear D gene. The CDR3 length is 16 residues. The V gene lost 5 bases and the J gene lost 1 base, with 18 bases spanning the gap. In germline, CDR1 is DFQATT, CDR2 SNEGSKA (reference sequence). The CDR3 coding sequence is TGCAGTGCTCAGAACGAAAGGGTTTTGAGCAATCAGCCCCAGCATTTT. This gives the protein CSAQNERVLSNQPQHF.

This clonotype was detected many times. The chain employs TRBV5-5 and TRBJ1-2, with 10 bases fitting TRBD1. Per the germline V gene, CDR1 is SGHKS and CDR2 is YYEKEE (reference sequence). The CDR3 covers 17 residues. The V segment lost 2 bases and the J segment 8 bases; nucleotides outside the gene matches: 15. The CDR3 here is CASSFSPNGQGEEGYTF. The CDR3 DNA is TGTGCCAGCAGCTTCTCTCCGAACGGACAGGGGGAAGAAGGCTACACCTTC.